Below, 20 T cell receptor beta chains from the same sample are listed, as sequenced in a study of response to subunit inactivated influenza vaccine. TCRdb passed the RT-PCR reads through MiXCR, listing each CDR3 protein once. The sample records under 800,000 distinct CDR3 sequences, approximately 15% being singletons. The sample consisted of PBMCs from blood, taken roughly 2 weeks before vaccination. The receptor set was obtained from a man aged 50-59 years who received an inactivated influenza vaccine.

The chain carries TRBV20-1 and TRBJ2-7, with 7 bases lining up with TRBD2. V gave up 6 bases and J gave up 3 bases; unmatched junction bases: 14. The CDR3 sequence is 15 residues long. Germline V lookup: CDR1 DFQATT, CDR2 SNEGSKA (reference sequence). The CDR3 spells CSATGGAGVNYEQYF. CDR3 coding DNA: TGCAGTGCCACCGGTGGGGCGGGGGTGAACTACGAGCAGTACTTC.

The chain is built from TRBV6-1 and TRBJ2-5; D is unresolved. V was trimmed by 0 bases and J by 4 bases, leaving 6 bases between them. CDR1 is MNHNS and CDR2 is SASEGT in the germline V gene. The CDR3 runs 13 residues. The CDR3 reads CASSEAGGETQYF. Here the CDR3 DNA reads TGTGCCAGCAGTGAAGCCGGTGGAGAGACCCAGTACTTC.

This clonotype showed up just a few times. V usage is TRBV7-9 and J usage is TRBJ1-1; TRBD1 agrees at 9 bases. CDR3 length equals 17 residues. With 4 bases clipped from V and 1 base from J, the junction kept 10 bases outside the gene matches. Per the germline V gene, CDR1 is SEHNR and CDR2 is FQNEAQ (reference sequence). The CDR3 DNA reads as TGTGCCAGCAGCTCGGAGACCGGGACAGGGAGGAACACTGAAGCTTTCTTT. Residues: CASSSETGTGRNTEAFF.

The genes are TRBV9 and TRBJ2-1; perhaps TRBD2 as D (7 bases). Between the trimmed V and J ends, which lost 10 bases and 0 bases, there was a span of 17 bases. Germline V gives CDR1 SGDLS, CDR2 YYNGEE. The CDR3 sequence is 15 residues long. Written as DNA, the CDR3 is TGTGCCTCCGAGGGGGGAGGGACCTCCTACAATGAGCAGTTCTTC. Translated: CASEGGGTSYNEQFF.

CDR3 nucleotides: TGTGCCAGCAGTGAATTGTTTGAGTACAATGAGCAGTTCTTC. As protein: CASSELFEYNEQFF. The chain combines TRBV25-1 with TRBJ2-1; D remains ambiguous. CDR3 length equals 14 residues. V lost 1 base, J lost 4 bases, and 8 bases lay in between. CDR1 is MGHDK and CDR2 is SYGVNS in the germline V gene.

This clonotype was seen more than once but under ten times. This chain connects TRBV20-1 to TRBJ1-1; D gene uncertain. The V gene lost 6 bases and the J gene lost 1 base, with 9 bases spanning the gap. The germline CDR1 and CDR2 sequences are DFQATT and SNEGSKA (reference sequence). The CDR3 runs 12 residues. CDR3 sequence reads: CSALGPNTEAFF. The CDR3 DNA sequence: TGCAGTGCATTAGGGCCGAACACTGAAGCTTTCTTT.

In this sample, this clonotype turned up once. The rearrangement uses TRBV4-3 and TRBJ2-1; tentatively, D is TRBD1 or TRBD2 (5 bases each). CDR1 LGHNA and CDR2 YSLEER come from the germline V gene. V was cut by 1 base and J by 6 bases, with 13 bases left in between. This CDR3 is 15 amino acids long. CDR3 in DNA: TGCGCCAGCAGCCAAGGGGGGAGTGTTGTCAATGAGCAGTTCTTC. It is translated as CASSQGGSVVNEQFF.

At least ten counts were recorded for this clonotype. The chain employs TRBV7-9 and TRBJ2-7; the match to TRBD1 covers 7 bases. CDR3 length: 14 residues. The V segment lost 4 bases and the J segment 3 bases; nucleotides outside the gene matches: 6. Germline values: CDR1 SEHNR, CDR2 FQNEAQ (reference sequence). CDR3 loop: CASSSAGTDYEQYF. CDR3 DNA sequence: TGTGCCAGCAGCTCCGCCGGGACAGACTACGAGCAGTACTTC.

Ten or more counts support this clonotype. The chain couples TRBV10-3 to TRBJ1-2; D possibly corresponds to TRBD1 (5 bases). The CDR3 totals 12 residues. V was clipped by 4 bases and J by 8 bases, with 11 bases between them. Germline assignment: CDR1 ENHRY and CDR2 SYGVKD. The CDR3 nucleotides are TGTGCCATCAGTGCGGGGGAATGGGGCTACACCTTC. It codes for CAISAGEWGYTF.

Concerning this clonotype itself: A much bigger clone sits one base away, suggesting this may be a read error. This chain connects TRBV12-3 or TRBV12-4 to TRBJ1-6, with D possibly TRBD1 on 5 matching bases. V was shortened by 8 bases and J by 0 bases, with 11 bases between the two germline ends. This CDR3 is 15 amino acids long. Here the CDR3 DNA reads TGTGCCAGCTGGGACCGGAGCTCCTATAATTCACCCCTCCACTTT. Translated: CASWDRSSYNSPLHF.

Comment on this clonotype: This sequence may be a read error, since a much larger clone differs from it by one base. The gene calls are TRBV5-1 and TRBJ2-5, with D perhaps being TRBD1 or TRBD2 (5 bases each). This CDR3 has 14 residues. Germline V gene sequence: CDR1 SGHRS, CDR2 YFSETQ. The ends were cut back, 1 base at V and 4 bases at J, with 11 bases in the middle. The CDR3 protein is CASSLNGAVETQYF. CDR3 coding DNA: TGCGCCAGCAGCTTGAACGGGGCGGTAGAGACCCAGTACTTC.

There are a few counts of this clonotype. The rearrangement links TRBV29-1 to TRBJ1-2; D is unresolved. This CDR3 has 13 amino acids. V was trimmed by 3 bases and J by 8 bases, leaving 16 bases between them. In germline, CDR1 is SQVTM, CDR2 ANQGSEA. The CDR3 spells CSVDLGRIGGYTF. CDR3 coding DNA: TGCAGCGTTGACCTAGGGAGGATAGGCGGCTACACCTTC.

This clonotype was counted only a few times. The CDR3 DNA reads as TGCGCCAGCGCCGGGACAGGTGAACTACTCGAGCAGTACTTC. It yields the protein CASAGTGELLEQYF. The chain combines TRBV5-1 with TRBJ2-7; 8 nucleotides align to TRBD1. This CDR3 spans 14 amino acids. Germline CDR1 and CDR2: SGHRS and YFSETQ. J was trimmed by 6 bases and V by 7 bases; bases with no gene match: 12.

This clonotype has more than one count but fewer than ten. The CDR3 loop reads CASSLGDRGRDEQFF. Here the CDR3 DNA reads TGTGCCAGCAGTTTAGGGGACAGGGGAAGGGATGAGCAGTTCTTC. V and J are TRBV27 and TRBJ2-1; 10 bases are shared with TRBD1. The CDR3 is 15 residues long. Germline CDR1 is MNHEY and CDR2 is SMNVEV (reference sequence). The junction had 6 bases not matched to a gene; V was cut back by 2 bases and J by 8 bases.

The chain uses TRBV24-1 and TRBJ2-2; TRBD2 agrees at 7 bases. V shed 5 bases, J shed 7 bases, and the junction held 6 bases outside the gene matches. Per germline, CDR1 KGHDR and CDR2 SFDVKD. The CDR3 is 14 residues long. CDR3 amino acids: CATSGRERNGELFF. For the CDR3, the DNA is TGTGCCACCAGTGGGCGGGAGAGAAACGGGGAGCTGTTTTTT.

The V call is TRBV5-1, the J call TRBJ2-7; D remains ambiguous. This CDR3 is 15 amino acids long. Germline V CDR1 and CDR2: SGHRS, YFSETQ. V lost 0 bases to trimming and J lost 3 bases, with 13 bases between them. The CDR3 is CASSLERQAVYEQYF. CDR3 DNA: TGCGCCAGCAGCTTGGAGAGGCAGGCGGTCTACGAGCAGTACTTC. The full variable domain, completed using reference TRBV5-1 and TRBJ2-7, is KAGVTQTPRYLIKTRGQQVTLSCSPISGHRSVSWYQQTPGQGLQFLFEYFSETQRNKGNFPGRFSGRQFSNSRSEMNVSTLELGDSALYLCASSLERQAVYEQYFGPGTRLTVT.

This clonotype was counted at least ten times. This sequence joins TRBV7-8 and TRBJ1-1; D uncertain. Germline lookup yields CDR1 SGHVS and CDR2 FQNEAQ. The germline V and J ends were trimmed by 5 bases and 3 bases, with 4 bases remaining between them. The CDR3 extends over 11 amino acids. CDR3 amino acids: CASSTHTEAFF. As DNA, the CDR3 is TGTGCCAGCAGCACCCACACTGAAGCTTTCTTT.

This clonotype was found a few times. CDR3: CASSLAGAGGYTGELFF. The CDR3, as DNA: TGTGCCAGCAGCTTAGCGGGAGCGGGAGGGTACACCGGGGAGCTGTTTTTT. The chain employs TRBV7-8 and TRBJ2-2; 10 bases agree with TRBD2. Germline V gives CDR1 SGHVS, CDR2 FQNEAQ. The CDR3 totals 17 residues. J gave up 3 bases and V 0 bases, and 4 bases lay outside the gene matches.

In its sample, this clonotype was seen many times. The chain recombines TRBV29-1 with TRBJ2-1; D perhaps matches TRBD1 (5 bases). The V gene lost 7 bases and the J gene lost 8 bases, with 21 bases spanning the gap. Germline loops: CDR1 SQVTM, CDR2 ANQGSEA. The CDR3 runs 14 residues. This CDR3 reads CSGGSGLSADEQFF. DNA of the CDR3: TGCAGCGGGGGATCAGGGTTGTCCGCGGATGAGCAGTTCTTC.

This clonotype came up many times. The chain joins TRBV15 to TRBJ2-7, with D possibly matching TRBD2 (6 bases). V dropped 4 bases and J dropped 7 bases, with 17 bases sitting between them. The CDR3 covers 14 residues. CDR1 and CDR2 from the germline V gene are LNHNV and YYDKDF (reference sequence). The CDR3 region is CATSKQEGPREQYF. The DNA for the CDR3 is TGTGCCACCAGCAAGCAGGAGGGCCCTCGGGAGCAGTACTTC.